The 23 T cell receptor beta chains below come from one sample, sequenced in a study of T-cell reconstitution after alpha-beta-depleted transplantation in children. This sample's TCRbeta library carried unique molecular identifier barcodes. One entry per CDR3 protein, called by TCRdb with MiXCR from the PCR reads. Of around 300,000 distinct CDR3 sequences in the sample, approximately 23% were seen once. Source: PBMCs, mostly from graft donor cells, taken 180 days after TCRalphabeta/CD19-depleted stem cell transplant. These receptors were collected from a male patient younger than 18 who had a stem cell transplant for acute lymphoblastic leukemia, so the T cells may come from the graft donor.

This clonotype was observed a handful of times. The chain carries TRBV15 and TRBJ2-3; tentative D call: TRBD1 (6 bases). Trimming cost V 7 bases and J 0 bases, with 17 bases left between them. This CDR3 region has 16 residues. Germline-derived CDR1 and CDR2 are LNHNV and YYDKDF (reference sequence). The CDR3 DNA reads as TGTGCCACCATTAAGTCCGGGACACTTAGCACAGATACGCAGTATTTT. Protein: CATIKSGTLSTDTQYF.

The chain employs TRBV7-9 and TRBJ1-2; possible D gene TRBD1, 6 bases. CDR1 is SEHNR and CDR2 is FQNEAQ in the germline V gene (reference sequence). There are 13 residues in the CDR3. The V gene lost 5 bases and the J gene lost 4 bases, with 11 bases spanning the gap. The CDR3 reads CASSHGQFYGYTF. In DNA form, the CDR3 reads TGTGCCAGCAGCCACGGACAGTTCTATGGCTACACCTTC.

CDR3 loop: CASSVRGGMETQYF. In DNA form, the CDR3 reads TGTGCCAGCAGCGTCCGGGGGGGTATGGAGACCCAGTACTTC. The chain couples TRBV9 to TRBJ2-5; 8 bases align to TRBD2. The CDR3 runs to 14 residues. The germline V gene encodes CDR1 SGDLS and CDR2 YYNGEE. J lost 5 bases, V lost 2 bases, and 5 bases had no gene match.

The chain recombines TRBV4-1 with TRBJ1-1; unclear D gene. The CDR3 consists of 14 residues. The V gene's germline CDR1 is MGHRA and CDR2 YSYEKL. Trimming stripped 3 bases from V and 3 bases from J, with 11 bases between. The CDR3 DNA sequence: TGCGCCAGCAGCCACCAGCAGGCGGACACTGAAGCTTTCTTT. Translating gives CASSHQQADTEAFF.

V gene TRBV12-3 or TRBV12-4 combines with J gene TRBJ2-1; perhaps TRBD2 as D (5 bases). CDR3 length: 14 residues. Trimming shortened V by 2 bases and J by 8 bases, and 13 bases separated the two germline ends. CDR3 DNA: TGTGCCAGCAGTTTACTAGCCGGGCTGGATGAGCAGTTCTTC. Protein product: CASSLLAGLDEQFF.

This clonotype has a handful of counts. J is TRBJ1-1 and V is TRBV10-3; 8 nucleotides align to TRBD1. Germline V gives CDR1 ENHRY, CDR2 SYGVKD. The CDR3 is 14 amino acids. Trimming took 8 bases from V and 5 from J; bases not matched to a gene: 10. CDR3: CAIGGAGQATEAFF. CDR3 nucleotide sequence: TGTGCCATCGGCGGAGCGGGACAGGCAACTGAAGCTTTCTTT.

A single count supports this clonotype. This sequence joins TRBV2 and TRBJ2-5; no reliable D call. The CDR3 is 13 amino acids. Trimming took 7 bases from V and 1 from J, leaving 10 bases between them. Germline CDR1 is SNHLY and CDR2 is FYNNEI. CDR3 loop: CASKGQLQETQYF. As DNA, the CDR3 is TGTGCCAGCAAAGGGCAGCTCCAAGAGACCCAGTACTTC.

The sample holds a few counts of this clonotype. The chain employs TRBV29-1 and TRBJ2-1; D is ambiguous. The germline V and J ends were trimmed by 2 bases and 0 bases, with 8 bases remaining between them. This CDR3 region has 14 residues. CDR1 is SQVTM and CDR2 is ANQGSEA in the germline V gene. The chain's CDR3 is CSVEPGLSYNEQFF. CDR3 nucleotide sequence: TGCAGCGTTGAACCGGGCCTCTCCTACAATGAGCAGTTCTTC.

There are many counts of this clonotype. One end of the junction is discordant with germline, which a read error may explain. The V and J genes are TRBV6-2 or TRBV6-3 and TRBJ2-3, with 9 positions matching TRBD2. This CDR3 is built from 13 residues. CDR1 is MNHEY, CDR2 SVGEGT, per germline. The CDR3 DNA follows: TGTGCCAGCAGTTACACGTCCGGGACTAGCCCAGATTTT. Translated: CASSYTSGTSPDF.

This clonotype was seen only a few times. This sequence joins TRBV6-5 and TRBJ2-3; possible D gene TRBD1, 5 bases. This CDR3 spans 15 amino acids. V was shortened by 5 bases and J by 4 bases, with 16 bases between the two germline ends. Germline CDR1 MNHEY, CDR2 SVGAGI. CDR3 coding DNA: TGTGCCAGCAGTCACTACCTCCAGGGTTCAGATACGCAGTATTTT. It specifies CASSHYLQGSDTQYF.

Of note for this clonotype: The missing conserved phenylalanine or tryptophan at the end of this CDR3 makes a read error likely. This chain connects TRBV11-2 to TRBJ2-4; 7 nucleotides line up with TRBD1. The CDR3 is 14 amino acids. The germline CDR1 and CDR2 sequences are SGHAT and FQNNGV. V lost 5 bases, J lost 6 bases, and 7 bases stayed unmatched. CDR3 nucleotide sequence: TGTGCCAGCAGCACGCCAGGGGGTCCAAACATTCAGTACATC. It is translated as CASSTPGGPNIQYI.

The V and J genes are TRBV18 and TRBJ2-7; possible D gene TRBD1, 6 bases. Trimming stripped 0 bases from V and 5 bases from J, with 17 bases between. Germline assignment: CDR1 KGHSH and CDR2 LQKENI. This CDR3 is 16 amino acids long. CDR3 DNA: TGTGCCAGCTCACCACCGTGGCAGGGGAGTAGTCACGAGCAGTACTTC. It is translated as CASSPPWQGSSHEQYF.

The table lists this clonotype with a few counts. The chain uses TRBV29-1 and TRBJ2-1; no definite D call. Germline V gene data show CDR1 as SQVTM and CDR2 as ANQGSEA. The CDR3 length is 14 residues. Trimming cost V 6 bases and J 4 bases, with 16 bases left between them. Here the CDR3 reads CSVEYSSPYNEQFF. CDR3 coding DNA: TGCAGCGTGGAATATTCGTCACCTTACAATGAGCAGTTCTTC.

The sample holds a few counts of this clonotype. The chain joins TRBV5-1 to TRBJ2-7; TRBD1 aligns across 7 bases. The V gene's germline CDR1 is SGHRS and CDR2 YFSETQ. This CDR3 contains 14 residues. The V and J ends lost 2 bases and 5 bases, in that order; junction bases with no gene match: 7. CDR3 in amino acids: CASSLQGPYDEQYF. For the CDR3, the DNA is TGCGCCAGCAGCTTACAGGGGCCATATGACGAGCAGTACTTC. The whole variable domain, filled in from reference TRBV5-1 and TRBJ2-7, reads KAGVTQTPRYLIKTRGQQVTLSCSPISGHRSVSWYQQTPGQGLQFLFEYFSETQRNKGNFPGRFSGRQFSNSRSEMNVSTLELGDSALYLCASSLQGPYDEQYFGPGTRLTVT.

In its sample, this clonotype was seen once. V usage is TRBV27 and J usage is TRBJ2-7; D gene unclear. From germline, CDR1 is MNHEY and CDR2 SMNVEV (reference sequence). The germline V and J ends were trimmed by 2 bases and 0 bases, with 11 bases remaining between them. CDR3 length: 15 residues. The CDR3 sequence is CASSLRETSSYEQYF. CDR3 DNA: TGTGCCAGCAGTTTAAGGGAAACAAGCTCCTACGAGCAGTACTTC.

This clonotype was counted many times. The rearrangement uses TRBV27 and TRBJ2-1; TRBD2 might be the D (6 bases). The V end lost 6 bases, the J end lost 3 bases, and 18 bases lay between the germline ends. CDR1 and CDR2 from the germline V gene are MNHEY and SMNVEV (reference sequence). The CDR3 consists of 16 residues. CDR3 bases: TGTGCCAGCAGATACCACGGTAGCGGATACTACAATGAGCAGTTCTTC. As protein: CASRYHGSGYYNEQFF.

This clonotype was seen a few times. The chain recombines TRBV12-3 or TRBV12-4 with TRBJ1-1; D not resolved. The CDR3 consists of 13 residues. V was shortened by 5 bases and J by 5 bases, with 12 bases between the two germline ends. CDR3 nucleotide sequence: TGTGCCAGCAGTCACTCACCAGGTACTGAAGCTTTCTTT. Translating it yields CASSHSPGTEAFF.

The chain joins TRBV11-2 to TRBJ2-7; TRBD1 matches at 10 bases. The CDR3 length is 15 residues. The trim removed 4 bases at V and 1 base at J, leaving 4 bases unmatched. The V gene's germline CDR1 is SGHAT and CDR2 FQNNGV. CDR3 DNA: TGTGCCAGCAGCTGGGACAGGGGAAGGTCCTACGAGCAGTACTTC. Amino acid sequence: CASSWDRGRSYEQYF. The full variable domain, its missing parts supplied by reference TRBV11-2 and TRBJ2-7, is EAGVAQSPRYKIIEKRQSVAFWCNPISGHATLYWYQQILGQGPKLLIQFQNNGVVDDSQLPKDRFSAERLKGVDSTLKIQPAKLEDSAVYLCASSWDRGRSYEQYFGPGTRLTVT.

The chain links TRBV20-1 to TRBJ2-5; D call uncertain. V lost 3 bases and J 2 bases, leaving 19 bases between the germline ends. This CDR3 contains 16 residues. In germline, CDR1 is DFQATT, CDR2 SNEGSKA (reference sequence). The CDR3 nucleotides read TGCAGTGCTAGCCCCCCTCTTAAGGGTTGGCAAGAGACCCAGTACTTC. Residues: CSASPPLKGWQETQYF.

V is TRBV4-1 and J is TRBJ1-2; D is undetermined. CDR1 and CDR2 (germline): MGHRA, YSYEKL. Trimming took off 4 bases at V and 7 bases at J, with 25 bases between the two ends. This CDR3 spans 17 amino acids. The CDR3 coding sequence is TGCGCCAGCAGCCCCATGGGCCACTCCGGGGATTATGGTGGCTACACCTTC. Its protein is CASSPMGHSGDYGGYTF.

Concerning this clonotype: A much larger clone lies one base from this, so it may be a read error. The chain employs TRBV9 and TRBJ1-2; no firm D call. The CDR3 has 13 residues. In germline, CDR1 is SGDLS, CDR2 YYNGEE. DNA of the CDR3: TGTGCCAGCAGCGTAGACGAGAACTATTGCTACACCTTC. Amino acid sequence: CASSVDENYCYTF.

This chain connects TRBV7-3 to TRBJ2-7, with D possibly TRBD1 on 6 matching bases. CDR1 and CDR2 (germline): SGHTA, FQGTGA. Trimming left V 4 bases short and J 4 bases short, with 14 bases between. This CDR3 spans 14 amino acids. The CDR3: CASSSRGGMYEQYF. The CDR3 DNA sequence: TGTGCCAGCAGCTCGAGAGGGGGAATGTACGAGCAGTACTTC.

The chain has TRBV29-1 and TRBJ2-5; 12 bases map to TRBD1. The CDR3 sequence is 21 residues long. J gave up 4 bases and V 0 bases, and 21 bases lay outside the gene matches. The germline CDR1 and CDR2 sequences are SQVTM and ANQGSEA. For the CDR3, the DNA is TGCAGCGTTGAAGATCTTCAATGGTTCGGCAGGGACAGGGGGCGCGGAGAGACCCAGTACTTC. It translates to CSVEDLQWFGRDRGRGETQYF.